The TCR beta chain described here comes from a study of T and B cells in COVID-19 patients. In this sample, this clonotype turned up a few times. Its antigen is undetermined. Multiplex PCR with BIOMED2 TRB-A/B primer pools amplified TRB rearrangements. TCRdb re-derived calls from the multiplex PCR reads in MiXCR, one entry per CDR3 protein. This repertoire shows some 11,000 distinct CDR3 sequences, under 35% found once; its top ten account for roughly an eighth. Study-wide results and caveats: Clonality of TRB repertoires was high in active COVID-19; recovery brought above-healthy diversity and richness.

Blood genomic DNA input for TRB amplification was about 250-550 ng. Sequenced: blood. This TCR was recovered from a human donor with active COVID-19.

The CDR3 loop is CASSQGQGRSGNTIYF. The CDR3 DNA sequence: TGTGCCAGCTCACAGGGACAGGGACGATCTGGAAACACCATATATTTT. This chain connects TRBV18 to TRBJ1-3, with 9 bases that match TRBD1. V lost 4 bases to trimming and J lost 1 base; unmatched junction nucleotides: 5. CDR1 and CDR2 (germline): KGHSH, LQKENI. This CDR3 has 16 residues.